These 24 T cell receptor beta chains were all obtained from the same sample, sequenced in a study of T cells after yellow fever vaccination (dated by TCRdb to between 2018 and 2021). To prepare the library, 5' RACE was applied. Sequencing instrument: Illumina HiSeq 2500. Starting from the raw public reads, TCRdb applied fastp trimming at Q25, assembled clones with MiXCR and retained in-frame beta chains. CDR3 protein sequences are deduplicated, and each keeps its most common genes and DNA. The sample records a few hundred thousand distinct CDR3 sequences, about 7% of which are singletons. The top ten clones comprise approximately 0.85% of the sample. This sample's treatment or condition label indicates: live attenuated yellow fever vaccine strain. The sample consisted of CD4+ T cells sorted from PBMCs, taken 15 days after the yellow fever booster vaccination. The receptors derive from a man younger than 45 who received the YFV17D yellow fever vaccine.

This clonotype was observed at least ten times. This chain connects TRBV7-9 to TRBJ2-1; weak D call: TRBD2 (6 bases). The V end lost 2 bases, the J end lost 6 bases, and 11 bases lay between the germline ends. CDR1 is SEHNR and CDR2 is FQNEAQ in the germline V gene (reference sequence). The CDR3 has 14 residues. The DNA for the CDR3 is TGTGCCAGCAGCTTAACTGGAGGGGCCAATGAGCAGTTCTTC. This translates into CASSLTGGANEQFF.

This clonotype appeared a few times. The chain couples TRBV20-1 to TRBJ1-1, with D perhaps TRBD1 (5 bases). The CDR3 totals 14 residues. The germline gives CDR1 DFQATT, CDR2 SNEGSKA (reference sequence). V was pared by 6 bases and J by 7 bases, with 21 bases between. The CDR3 reads CSAKKNPGFGEAFF. CDR3 DNA: TGCAGTGCCAAAAAAAACCCAGGGTTTGGTGAAGCTTTCTTT.

This clonotype was recorded a few times. The chain joins TRBV7-2 to TRBJ2-5; 10 bases agree with TRBD2. The CDR3 has 16 residues. Germline-derived CDR1 and CDR2 are SGHTA and FQGNSA. The V gene end was trimmed by 3 bases and the J gene end by 5 bases; junction bases not matched to a gene: 9. The CDR3 loop is CASSFELAGVIETQYF. In nucleotides, the CDR3 is TGTGCCAGCAGCTTCGAGCTAGCGGGAGTTATCGAGACCCAGTACTTC. The whole variable domain, filled in from reference TRBV7-2 and TRBJ2-5, reads GAGVSQSPSNKVTEKGKDVELRCDPISGHTALYWYRQSLGQGLEFLIYFQGNSAPDKSGLPSDRFSAERTGGSVSTLTIQRTQQEDSAVYLCASSFELAGVIETQYFGPGTRLLVL.

In this sample, this clonotype turned up once. The rearrangement joins TRBV7-8 to TRBJ2-1, with unresolved D. The CDR3 consists of 16 residues. Germline CDR1 is SGHVS and CDR2 is FQNEAQ. The V end was cut by 1 base, the J end by 3 bases, with 13 bases between. CDR3 amino acids: CASSLVSRSHYNEQFF. DNA of the CDR3: TGTGCCAGCAGCTTAGTTTCCCGGAGCCACTACAATGAGCAGTTCTTC.

This sequence joins TRBV6-1 and TRBJ1-6; a possible D gene is TRBD1 (6 bases). The germline CDR1 and CDR2 sequences are MNHNS and SASEGT. CDR3 size: 14 residues. Trimming pared 5 bases from V and 7 bases from J, leaving 12 bases between. CDR3 in DNA: TGTGCCAGCAGTAAACAGGGAAGAAATTCACCCCTCCACTTT. Its protein is CASSKQGRNSPLHF.

The chain couples TRBV7-3 to TRBJ2-1; D gene unclear. Trimming stripped 1 base from V and 8 bases from J, with 9 bases between. Germline lookup yields CDR1 SGHTA and CDR2 FQGTGA. The CDR3 extends over 13 amino acids. Written as DNA, the CDR3 is TGTGCCAGCAGCTTAAACGTAATCGATGAGCAGTTCTTC. Its translation is CASSLNVIDEQFF.

The J gene is TRBJ2-2, the V gene TRBV12-3 or TRBV12-4; D possibly corresponds to TRBD2 (5 bases). The CDR3 is 15 residues long. The V gene lost 4 bases and the J gene lost 1 base, with 10 bases spanning the gap. DNA of the CDR3: TGTGCCAGCAGTTGGGGAGCGAAGAACACCGGGGAGCTGTTTTTT. The encoded protein is CASSWGAKNTGELFF.

At least ten counts were recorded for this clonotype. The chain uses TRBV7-2 and TRBJ2-2, with D tentatively TRBD1 or TRBD2 (5 bases each). V was shortened by 8 bases and J by 7 bases, with 14 bases between the two germline ends. Per germline, CDR1 SGHTA and CDR2 FQGNSA. The CDR3 extends over 13 amino acids. The DNA of the CDR3 is TGTGCCAGCGCTGAGGGGTTCCGCGGGGAGCTGTTTTTT. Translated: CASAEGFRGELFF.

The CDR3 sequence: CASILRGGTGELFF. The CDR3 DNA reads as TGTGCCAGCATCCTCCGGGGGGGCACCGGGGAGCTGTTTTTT. This chain uses TRBV12-3 or TRBV12-4 with TRBJ2-2; 8 bases are a match to TRBD2. This CDR3 has 14 amino acids. The junction had 5 bases not matched to a gene; V was cut back by 7 bases and J by 4 bases.

This clonotype was seen at least ten times. The chain uses TRBV28 and TRBJ2-1, with 11 bases matching TRBD2. The CDR3 is 15 amino acids. The germline V gene encodes CDR1 MDHEN and CDR2 SYDVKM. V was clipped by 7 bases and J by 4 bases; unmatched bases: 6. The chain's CDR3 is CASNTGTSGYNEQFF. CDR3 sequence (DNA): TGTGCCAGCAACACCGGGACTAGCGGATACAATGAGCAGTTCTTC.

Many counts were recorded for this clonotype. The chain carries TRBV7-2 and TRBJ2-3; D remains unclear. The CDR3 spans 12 residues. V shed 5 bases and J shed 3 bases, with 6 bases lying between them. Germline assignment: CDR1 SGHTA and CDR2 FQGNSA. DNA of the CDR3: TGTGCCAGCAGCCGACGGACAGATACGCAGTATTTT. This encodes CASSRRTDTQYF.

This clonotype was detected ten times or more. The CDR3 DNA reads TGTGCCAGCGAGGACAGGAACTCCTACGAGCAGTACTTC. This sequence encodes CASEDRNSYEQYF. The chain has TRBV9 and TRBJ2-7, with TRBD1 matching over 7 bases. The CDR3 has 13 residues. V lost 7 bases to trimming and J lost 0 bases; unmatched junction nucleotides: 4. Germline CDR1 SGDLS, CDR2 YYNGEE.

This clonotype was counted many times. V usage is TRBV18 and J usage is TRBJ2-3; the match to TRBD2 covers 8 bases. Trimming removed 3 bases from V and 6 bases from J; junction bases left unmatched: 14. CDR3 size: 17 residues. CDR1 and CDR2 from the germline V gene are KGHSH and LQKENI. The CDR3: CASSPPFRAGVGDTQYF. The CDR3 nucleotides are TGTGCCAGCTCACCCCCCTTTCGAGCGGGAGTGGGGGATACGCAGTATTTT.

There are a few counts of this clonotype. The chain employs TRBV4-1 and TRBJ2-5; D perhaps matches TRBD2 (7 bases). V dropped 1 base and J dropped 1 base, with 13 bases sitting between them. The CDR3 runs 16 residues. Germline V gives CDR1 MGHRA, CDR2 YSYEKL. In DNA, the CDR3 is TGCGCCAGCAGCCAAGCGAAGGGGGGGCTCCAAGAGACCCAGTACTTC. Residues: CASSQAKGGLQETQYF.

The sample holds a few counts of this clonotype. The chain has TRBV12-3 or TRBV12-4 and TRBJ2-2; TRBD2 agrees at 8 bases. This CDR3 has 15 residues. Trimming cost V 6 bases and J 5 bases; bases outside gene matches: 8. The CDR3 spells CASRQTSGSTGELFF. DNA of the CDR3: TGTGCCAGCAGACAAACTAGCGGATCTACCGGGGAGCTGTTTTTT.

The chain carries TRBV6-2 or TRBV6-3 and TRBJ2-1; TRBD2 matches at 9 bases. The trim removed 7 bases at V and 4 bases at J, leaving 8 bases unmatched. CDR1 and CDR2 (germline): MNHEY, SVGEGT. This CDR3 is 15 amino acids long. The CDR3 spells CASKGRLAVYNEQFF. In DNA, the CDR3 is TGTGCCAGCAAAGGGAGACTAGCGGTATACAATGAGCAGTTCTTC.

The chain joins TRBV6-2 or TRBV6-3 to TRBJ2-7, with TRBD2 matching over 8 bases. The V gene end was trimmed by 5 bases and the J gene end by 3 bases; junction bases not matched to a gene: 3. The CDR3 sequence is 13 residues long. Germline lookup yields CDR1 MNHEY and CDR2 SVGEGT. This CDR3 is CASSNSGIYEQYF. The CDR3 DNA reads TGTGCCAGCAGTAATAGCGGGATCTACGAGCAGTACTTC.

This chain joins TRBV10-3 and TRBJ2-3; D remains unclear. Germline lookup yields CDR1 ENHRY and CDR2 SYGVKD. Trimming removed 2 bases from V and 6 bases from J, with 9 bases in between. The CDR3 covers 13 residues. For the CDR3, the DNA is TGTGCCATCAGTGAGAGTAAACGGGATACGCAGTATTTT. Protein sequence: CAISESKRDTQYF.

V and J are TRBV15 and TRBJ2-7; D remains unclear. Germline lookup yields CDR1 LNHNV and CDR2 YYDKDF (reference sequence). V gave up 5 bases and J gave up 2 bases, with 16 bases separating them. The CDR3 runs 15 residues. The CDR3 loop is CATSQELPGPYEQYF. In nucleotides, the CDR3 is TGTGCCACCAGCCAAGAGCTCCCAGGCCCCTACGAGCAGTACTTC. Based on the CDR3 plus reference TRBV15 and TRBJ2-7, the full variable domain is DAMVIQNPRYQVTQFGKPVTLSCSQTLNHNVMYWYQQKSSQAPKLLFHYYDKDFNNEADTPDNFQSRRPNTSFCFLDIRSPGLGDTAMYLCATSQELPGPYEQYFGPGTRLTVT.

This clonotype turned up a few times. The gene calls are TRBV10-3 and TRBJ1-4; a weak D match, TRBD1 (5 bases). The CDR3 is 14 amino acids. V was cut by 8 bases and J by 6 bases, with 16 bases left in between. CDR1 is ENHRY, CDR2 SYGVKD, per germline. The CDR3 loop is CAIRGYLGDEKLFF. CDR3 bases: TGTGCCATCCGGGGCTACCTTGGGGATGAAAAACTGTTTTTT.

This clonotype was found a few times. This chain links TRBV4-3 with TRBJ2-7; 14 nucleotides line up with TRBD2. V gave up 5 bases and J gave up 4 bases; unmatched junction bases: 7. Germline-derived CDR1 and CDR2 are LGHNA and YSLEER. This CDR3 has 16 residues. The CDR3 region is CASSYGLAGGGYEQYF. The CDR3 region has the DNA TGCGCCAGCAGCTACGGACTAGCGGGAGGCGGGTACGAGCAGTACTTC.

On this clonotype itself: With a much larger clone just one base away, this may be a read error. This chain links TRBV7-3 with TRBJ2-3; tentatively, D is TRBD1 (5 bases). The V and J ends lost 4 bases and 1 base respectively, with 18 bases between them. This CDR3 is built from 17 residues. Germline CDR1 is SGHTA and CDR2 is FQGTGA. CDR3 amino acids: CASSYSLDIKGTDTQYF. CDR3 DNA sequence: TGTGCCAGCAGCTATTCCCTGGACATCAAGGGCACAGATACGCAGTATTTT.

The chain employs TRBV4-3 and TRBJ2-6, with TRBD2 as a possible D gene (6 bases). V was trimmed by 1 base and J by 2 bases, leaving 12 bases between them. CDR1 and CDR2 (germline): LGHNA, YSLEER. This CDR3 is 17 amino acids long. The CDR3 DNA reads as TGCGCCAGCAGCCAAGGAATCTCGGGGGCTGGGGCCAACGTCCTGACTTTC. It is translated as CASSQGISGAGANVLTF.

This clonotype was detected many times. The chain is built from TRBV6-5 and TRBJ2-3, with D perhaps given as TRBD1 or TRBD2 (5 bases each). V lost 5 bases and J 6 bases, leaving 15 bases between the germline ends. The CDR3 loop spans 14 amino acids. Germline lookup yields CDR1 MNHEY and CDR2 SVGAGI. Written as DNA, the CDR3 is TGTGCCAGCAGTCAGTCGGGACCGAGGGATACGCAGTATTTT. The encoded protein is CASSQSGPRDTQYF.